A single sample is the source of the 21 T cell receptor beta chains below, sequenced in a study of T-cell memory formation after mild COVID-19. MiXCR, run by TCRdb on the 5' RACE reads, gives a single entry per CDR3 protein. In the table there are 80,000 to 130,000 distinct CDR3 sequences, 11% of which are singletons. Material for sequencing was PBMCs or a T cell subset sorted from them (not recorded which). Source of these receptors: a man between 18 and 35 years old who had mild COVID-19 (a few samples of this study predate the infection). Cell type and time point are not known.

This clonotype was counted between two and nine times. The chain uses TRBV5-6 and TRBJ2-1, with unresolved D. V was trimmed by 3 bases and J by 6 bases, leaving 13 bases between them. This CDR3 has 14 residues. Germline V lookup: CDR1 SGHDT, CDR2 YYEEEE. The CDR3: CASSYGRKLNEQFF. Written as DNA, the CDR3 is TGTGCCAGCAGCTACGGACGGAAGCTCAATGAGCAGTTCTTC.

In this sample, this clonotype turned up a few times. This chain uses TRBV6-2 or TRBV6-3 with TRBJ2-7, with D possibly TRBD1 on 5 matching bases. Germline assignment: CDR1 MNHEY and CDR2 SVGEGT. Trimming shortened V by 0 bases and J by 2 bases, and 5 bases separated the two germline ends. This CDR3 spans 13 amino acids. The chain's CDR3 is CASSYSTAYEQYF. In nucleotides, the CDR3 is TGTGCCAGCAGTTACTCGACAGCCTACGAGCAGTACTTC.

In its sample, this clonotype was seen a few times. V usage is TRBV14 and J usage is TRBJ2-1; no definite D call. V was pared by 1 base and J by 3 bases, with 10 bases between. This CDR3 contains 15 residues. CDR1 and CDR2 from the germline V gene are SGHDN and FVKESK. CDR3 in amino acids: CASSQANINYNEQFF. In DNA form, the CDR3 reads TGTGCCAGCAGCCAAGCTAACATAAACTACAATGAGCAGTTCTTC.

This clonotype occurred a few times. At one end, the junction sequence differs from germline, possibly due to a read error. The chain uses TRBV29-1 and TRBJ2-3; perhaps TRBD2 as D (6 bases). The V gene's germline CDR1 is SQVTM and CDR2 ANQGSEA. The CDR3 contains 15 residues. The CDR3 here is CSVEVVGTSTDTQYF. CDR3 DNA: TGCAGCGTCGAAGTCGTTGGGACTAGCACAGATACGCAGTATTTT.

J is TRBJ2-2 and V is TRBV7-9; TRBD1 is a possible D gene (5 bases). This CDR3 region has 12 residues. The germline V and J ends were trimmed by 5 bases and 7 bases, with 8 bases remaining between them. CDR1 SEHNR and CDR2 FQNEAQ come from the germline V gene (reference sequence). The CDR3, as DNA: TGTGCCAGCAGCATCAGGGTCGGGGAGCTGTTTTTT. Protein sequence: CASSIRVGELFF.

This clonotype has only a few counts. This sequence joins TRBV20-1 and TRBJ2-1; either TRBD1 or TRBD2 may supply D (6 bases each). The CDR3 has 15 amino acids. With 0 bases removed from V and 10 bases from J, the gap between germline ends came to 19 bases. Germline CDR1 DFQATT, CDR2 SNEGSKA (reference sequence). CDR3 in amino acids: CSARDLGGPQEEQFF. The CDR3 DNA follows: TGCAGTGCTAGAGATCTTGGGGGGCCACAGGAGGAGCAGTTCTTC.

J is TRBJ1-5 and V is TRBV4-1; 8 bases line up with TRBD1. Germline CDR1 is MGHRA and CDR2 is YSYEKL. This CDR3 has 15 amino acids. V lost 1 base to trimming and J lost 5 bases; unmatched junction nucleotides: 4. CDR3 sequence reads: CASSQGTGSYQPQHF. As DNA, the CDR3 is TGCGCCAGCAGCCAAGGGACAGGGTCGTATCAGCCCCAGCATTTT.

As concerns this clonotype: This clone may be a read error of a much larger clone one base away. The chain couples TRBV7-9 to TRBJ1-1, with D unclear. The CDR3 consists of 12 residues. Per germline, CDR1 SEHNR and CDR2 FQNEAQ (reference sequence). CDR3 sequence: CASSPGGAEDFF. The CDR3 DNA is TGTGCCAGCAGCCCAGGAGGAGCTGAAGATTTCTTT. Full variable domain (rest looked up from reference TRBV7-9 and TRBJ1-1): DTGVSQNPRHKITKRGQNVTFRCDPISEHNRLYWYRQTLGQGPEFLTYFQNEAQLEKSRLLSDRFSAERPKGSFSTLEIQRTEQGDSAMYLCASSPGGAEDFFGQGTRLTVV.

In its sample, this clonotype was seen a few times. The V and J genes are TRBV4-1 and TRBJ2-2; D uncertain. CDR3 length: 15 residues. V was clipped by 3 bases and J by 0 bases, with 8 bases between them. Germline CDR1 is MGHRA and CDR2 is YSYEKL. The CDR3 loop is CASSQQGPNTGELFF. The CDR3 DNA reads as TGCGCCAGCAGCCAGCAAGGCCCGAACACCGGGGAGCTGTTTTTT.

This clonotype was recorded a few times. Compared with germline, one end of the junction differs, possibly owing to a read error. V usage is TRBV5-6 and J usage is TRBJ2-2; either TRBD1 or TRBD2 may fit D (5 bases each). There are 14 residues in the CDR3. The germline V gene encodes CDR1 SGHDT and CDR2 YYEEEE. The CDR3 loop is CASTLGVRTGELFF. The CDR3 nucleotides read TGTGCCAGCACCTTGGGGGTGCGGACCGGGGAGCTGTTTTTT. The variable domain in full, completed from reference TRBV5-6 and TRBJ2-2, reads DAGVTQSPTHLIKTRGQQVTLRCSPKSGHDTVSWYQQALGQGPQFIFQYYEEEERQRGNFPDRFSGHQFPNYSSELNVNALLLGDSALYLCASTLGVRTGELFFGEGSRLTVL.

The rearrangement joins TRBV7-2 to TRBJ2-5; 9 bases fit TRBD1. Germline values: CDR1 SGHTA, CDR2 FQGNSA. With V trimmed by 5 bases and J by 8 bases, 9 bases remained unmatched. The CDR3 contains 14 residues. The CDR3 spells CASSHTGTGRTQYF. DNA for the CDR3: TGTGCCAGCAGCCATACGGGGACAGGGAGAACCCAGTACTTC.

This clonotype has just a few counts. The chain carries TRBV3-1 and TRBJ1-2, with TRBD1 identical over 8 bases. With 0 bases clipped from V and 3 bases from J, the junction kept 3 bases outside the gene matches. The germline V gene has CDR1 LGHDT and CDR2 YNNKEL (reference sequence). The CDR3 loop spans 15 amino acids. Written as DNA, the CDR3 is TGTGCCAGCAGCCAAGATGACAGGGGCCACTATGGCTACACCTTC. Translated: CASSQDDRGHYGYTF.

The rearrangement joins TRBV11-2 to TRBJ2-3; 7 bases are shared with TRBD1. Germline assignment: CDR1 SGHAT and CDR2 FQNNGV. Trimming removed 5 bases from V and 6 bases from J; junction bases left unmatched: 11. The CDR3 loop spans 15 amino acids. The CDR3 region has the DNA TGTGCCAGCAGCCCCCCCTCGACAGGGTTTGATACGCAGTATTTT. The encoded protein is CASSPPSTGFDTQYF.

This clonotype was detected ten times or more. J is TRBJ1-2 and V is TRBV7-9; D gene ambiguous. CDR1 and CDR2 (germline): SEHNR, FQNEAQ (reference sequence). The V end was cut by 3 bases, the J end by 7 bases, with 15 bases between. CDR3 length equals 14 residues. CDR3 coding DNA: TGTGCCAGCAGCTTTGCAGATTTATATCCTGGCTACACCTTC. Residues: CASSFADLYPGYTF.

This clonotype has more than one count but fewer than ten. The gene calls are TRBV15 and TRBJ1-4; 7 nucleotides line up with TRBD1. V was clipped by 0 bases and J by 5 bases; unmatched bases: 0. CDR1 LNHNV and CDR2 YYDKDF come from the germline V gene (reference sequence). The CDR3 has 14 amino acids. CDR3 sequence (DNA): TGTGCCACCAGCAGAGAAGGGGGCAATGAAAAACTGTTTTTT. Its protein is CATSREGGNEKLFF.

The chain joins TRBV6-2 or TRBV6-3 to TRBJ2-7, with D perhaps matching TRBD1 (5 bases). In germline, CDR1 is MNHEY, CDR2 SVGEGT. The CDR3 spans 13 residues. V was clipped by 5 bases and J by 2 bases, with 10 bases between them. The CDR3 DNA is TGTGCCAGCAGTCTTGGACATACCTACGAGCAGTACGTC. Translating gives CASSLGHTYEQYV.

This clonotype was found a few times. The chain joins TRBV12-3 or TRBV12-4 to TRBJ2-3; D is tentatively TRBD1 or TRBD2 (6 bases each). V lost 6 bases and J 5 bases, leaving 18 bases between the germline ends. The CDR3 length is 15 residues. This CDR3 is CASSPYVGGRDTQYF. CDR3 nucleotide sequence: TGTGCCAGCAGCCCATATGTGGGGGGCCGAGATACGCAGTATTTT.

There are many counts of this clonotype. For the CDR3, the DNA is TGTGCCAGCAGCCTCGGACAGGGCACGGTTTCACCCCTCCACTTT. Protein product: CASSLGQGTVSPLHF. The rearrangement links TRBV7-6 to TRBJ1-6; 8 bases line up with TRBD1. With V trimmed by 5 bases and J by 9 bases, 9 bases remained unmatched. The CDR3 runs 15 residues. Germline CDR1 SGHVS, CDR2 FNYEAQ.

This clonotype was counted ten times or more. The V call is TRBV3-1, the J call TRBJ2-2; D is perhaps TRBD1 (5 bases). The ends were cut back, 1 base at V and 1 base at J, with 7 bases in the middle. This CDR3 region has 15 residues. In germline, CDR1 is LGHDT, CDR2 YNNKEL (reference sequence). CDR3 DNA sequence: TGTGCCAGCAGCCAAGTGACAGAGAACACCGGGGAGCTGTTTTTT. The encoded protein is CASSQVTENTGELFF.

The V gene is TRBV4-3, the J gene TRBJ2-6; 9 positions match TRBD1. Germline CDR1 is LGHNA and CDR2 is YSLEER. The CDR3 spans 17 residues. V gave up 6 bases and J gave up 1 base; unmatched junction bases: 7. The CDR3 DNA reads TGCGCCAGCAGTAGAGGGACAGGGTGGTCTGGGGCCAACGTCCTGACTTTC. The encoded protein is CASSRGTGWSGANVLTF.

This clonotype has at least ten counts. This rearrangement joins TRBV6-2 or TRBV6-3 to TRBJ1-1; D remains unclear. Germline CDR1 reads MNHEY; CDR2 reads SVGEGT. The CDR3 sequence is 13 residues long. The V end was cut by 5 bases, the J end by 1 base, with 8 bases between. The chain's CDR3 is CASSLHENTEAFF. The DNA of the CDR3 is TGTGCCAGCAGTCTACATGAGAACACTGAAGCTTTCTTT.